The clone carrying this TCR beta chain was observed at least ten times. What it binds is not known. The CDR3 end is not reached by the read, which stops 3 residues before it; the germline J gene fills it in. These data are taken from a study of T cell clonality in common variable immunodeficiency. Sequencing used immunoSEQ multiplex PCR; TCRdb keeps in-frame clones, though not all of them. The table lists tens of thousands of clones, with no singletons. CDR1 and CDR2 (germline): LNHDA, SQIVND (reference sequence). Trimming left V 2 bases short and J 5 bases short, with 8 bases between. The CDR3 totals 13 residues. Study-wide findings and caveats: CVID subjects had higher TCRbeta clonality than healthy controls, most marked in about a third. Reportedly, TCR beta sequences from common variable immunodeficiency showed fewer deletions and N-nucleotide insertions.

The genes are TRBV19 and TRBJ2-3; D call uncertain. The specimen sequenced was peripheral blood mononuclear cells. The receptor comes from a person between 18 and 75 years old in good health. This CDR3 reads CASSIKGVDTQYF. Partial CDR3 DNA: TGTGCCAGTAGTATAAAGGGCGTAGATACG.